A selection of T cell receptor beta chains follows, all from one sample in a study of glioma-infiltrating T cells. Using its own MiXCR run on the multiplex PCR reads, TCRdb lists one record per CDR3 protein. The profile shows about 210,000 distinct CDR3 sequences, 32% of them singletons. The sequenced sample consisted of glioma tissue, nonneoplastic brain tissue, or PBMCs (not recorded which). The receptors derive from a human donor with low-grade glioma or glioblastoma, undergoing nonglioma brain surgery, or in good health (not recorded which). Both conserved end residues are part of each CDR3. A D gene is named only where the DNA matches it firmly. Clone size is stated in some rows and not others, as once, few, many or a class when expanded.

J gene: TRBJ2-7
D gene: TRBD2
V gene: TRBV7-2
clone size: few
CDR3 length: 17
CDR3 DNA: TGTGCCAGCAGCCCCTCGGGGACTAGCGGGAGAAATACGGGGCAGTACTTC
CDR3 protein: CASSPSGTSGRNTGQYF

J gene: TRBJ2-3
D gene: TRBD2
V gene: TRBV9
clone size: .
CDR3 length: 15
CDR3 DNA: TGTGCCAGCAGCGTAGATACTAGCGGCACAGATACGCAGTATTTT
CDR3 protein: CASSVDTSGTDTQYF

J gene: TRBJ2-5
D gene: TRBD1
V gene: TRBV4-1
clone size: many
CDR3 length: 13
CDR3 DNA: TGCGCCAGCAGGGAACAGGGGGACGAGACCCAGTACTTC
CDR3 protein: CASREQGDETQYF

J gene: TRBJ2-5
D gene: TRBD2
V gene: TRBV4-3
clone size: few
CDR3 length: 17
CDR3 DNA: TGCGCCAGCAGCCAAGATTTTTCGGCGGGAGAGCAAGAGACCCAGTACTTC
CDR3 protein: CASSQDFSAGEQETQYF

J gene: TRBJ2-5
D gene: .
V gene: TRBV10-3
clone size: many
CDR3 length: 13
CDR3 DNA: TGTGCCATCAGTCTTTCAGAACAAGAGACCCAGTACTTC
CDR3 protein: CAISLSEQETQYF

J gene: TRBJ1-1
D gene: .
V gene: TRBV6-1
clone size: many
CDR3 length: 16
CDR3 DNA: TGTGCCAGCAGTTCCCTCTCCGGGGGGGGCAACACTGAAGCTTTCTTT
CDR3 protein: CASSSLSGGGNTEAFF

J gene: TRBJ2-7
D gene: .
V gene: TRBV4-3
clone size: many
CDR3 length: 14
CDR3 DNA: TGCGCCAGCAGCCGCACCCACAGGGACTACGAGCAGTACTTC
CDR3 protein: CASSRTHRDYEQYF

J gene: TRBJ2-1
D gene: .
V gene: TRBV12-3/TRBV12-4
clone size: .
CDR3 length: 15
CDR3 DNA: TGTGCCAGCAGTCCAGACGCGTCGTCCTACAATGAGCAGTTCTTC
CDR3 protein: CASSPDASSYNEQFF

J gene: TRBJ2-7
D gene: .
V gene: TRBV15
clone size: many
CDR3 length: 15
CDR3 DNA: TGTGCCACCAGCAGAGATGGGGCGTTAACCTACGAGCAGTACTTC
CDR3 protein: CATSRDGALTYEQYF

J gene: TRBJ1-2
D gene: .
V gene: TRBV10-3
clone size: many
CDR3 length: 13
CDR3 DNA: TGTGCCATCAGCCCGGACGTACGCTATGGCTACACCTTC
CDR3 protein: CAISPDVRYGYTF

J gene: TRBJ2-7
D gene: .
V gene: TRBV30
clone size: .
CDR3 length: 11
CDR3 DNA: TGTGCCTGGAGTGTTTCAGACGAGCAGTACTTC
CDR3 protein: CAWSVSDEQYF

J gene: TRBJ2-2
D gene: .
V gene: TRBV7-9
clone size: few
CDR3 length: 13
CDR3 DNA: TGTGCCAGCAGTGGGCACGCCACCGGGGAGCTGTTTTTT
CDR3 protein: CASSGHATGELFF

J gene: TRBJ2-3
D gene: .
V gene: TRBV5-4
clone size: few
CDR3 length: 14
CDR3 DNA: TGTGCCAGCAGCTCCGGAGACCCGCCAGATACGCAGTATTTT
CDR3 protein: CASSSGDPPDTQYF

J gene: TRBJ1-2
D gene: TRBD1
V gene: TRBV27
clone size: once
CDR3 length: 15
CDR3 DNA: TGTGCCAGCAGTGCTCCGGGACAGGGGGCTGGGGGCTACACCTTC
CDR3 protein: CASSAPGQGAGGYTF

J gene: TRBJ1-5
D gene: TRBD1
V gene: TRBV28
clone size: many
CDR3 length: 17
CDR3 DNA: TGTGCCAGCAGTTTAGGGGCCAGGGGGGACAGACATCAGCCCCAGCATTTT
CDR3 protein: CASSLGARGDRHQPQHF

J gene: TRBJ2-5
D gene: .
V gene: TRBV6-1
clone size: many
CDR3 length: 14
CDR3 DNA: TGTGCCGGCACCGGTCGGGGGCTAGGGGAGACCCAGTACTTC
CDR3 protein: CAGTGRGLGETQYF

J gene: TRBJ2-7
D gene: TRBD1
V gene: TRBV30
clone size: few
CDR3 length: 15
CDR3 DNA: TGTGCCTGGAGTTCAAACAGGGGGCTCGTATACGAGCAGTACTTC
CDR3 protein: CAWSSNRGLVYEQYF

J gene: TRBJ2-2
D gene: .
V gene: TRBV6-1
clone size: many
CDR3 length: 13
CDR3 DNA: TGTGCCAGCAGACTCAGGGGGGCGGGGGAGCTGTTTTTT
CDR3 protein: CASRLRGAGELFF

J gene: TRBJ2-7
D gene: TRBD2
V gene: TRBV7-2
clone size: .
CDR3 length: 14
CDR3 DNA: TGTGCCAGCAGCTCAGGACTAGCAGGGACCAAGCAGTACTTC
CDR3 protein: CASSSGLAGTKQYF

J gene: TRBJ2-7
D gene: TRBD2
V gene: TRBV6-1
clone size: many
CDR3 length: 15
CDR3 DNA: TGTGCCAGCAGTGACGAGCGGGGGAGCTCCTACGAGCAGTACTTC
CDR3 protein: CASSDERGSSYEQYF

J gene: TRBJ2-5
D gene: TRBD1
V gene: TRBV29-1
clone size: many
CDR3 length: 11
CDR3 DNA: TGCAGCGCTCGACAGGGGGAGACCCAGTACTTC
CDR3 protein: CSARQGETQYF

J gene: TRBJ2-1
D gene: .
V gene: TRBV19
clone size: many
CDR3 length: 12
CDR3 DNA: TGTGCCAGTACCCGTTTGGGCGATGAGCAGTTCTTC
CDR3 protein: CASTRLGDEQFF

J gene: TRBJ2-5
D gene: .
V gene: TRBV6-1
clone size: many
CDR3 length: 14
CDR3 DNA: TGTGCCAGCAGTCCGGGGACCCTTCAAGAGACCCAGTACTTC
CDR3 protein: CASSPGTLQETQYF

J gene: TRBJ2-7
D gene: .
V gene: TRBV6-2/TRBV6-3
clone size: .
CDR3 length: 14
CDR3 DNA: TGTGATAGCAGCCAGGGACTTCGCCTCTACGAGCAGTACTTC
CDR3 protein: CDSSQGLRLYEQYF

J gene: TRBJ2-6
D gene: .
V gene: TRBV6-1
clone size: .
CDR3 length: 19
CDR3 DNA: TGTGCCAGCAGCCCTCGGGCCCAAGGCCTGAGGGGTGGGGCCAACGTCCTGACTTTC
CDR3 protein: CASSPRAQGLRGGANVLTF

J gene: TRBJ2-1
D gene: TRBD2
V gene: TRBV6-2/TRBV6-3
clone size: .
CDR3 length: 15
CDR3 DNA: TGTGTTAGCATTCAGGGGACTAGCGCCTACAATGAGCAGTTCTTC
CDR3 protein: CVSIQGTSAYNEQFF

J gene: TRBJ2-7
D gene: TRBD2
V gene: TRBV27
clone size: many
CDR3 length: 13
CDR3 DNA: TGTGCCAGCAGTGGGACTAGCCTGGGGGAGCAGTACTTC
CDR3 protein: CASSGTSLGEQYF

J gene: TRBJ2-1
D gene: .
V gene: TRBV19
clone size: .
CDR3 length: 16
CDR3 DNA: TGTGCCAGTAGTAGAACCCGAAGGGTATCCTACAATGAGCAGTTCTTC
CDR3 protein: CASSRTRRVSYNEQFF

J gene: TRBJ1-1
D gene: .
V gene: TRBV19
clone size: many
CDR3 length: 11
CDR3 DNA: TGTGCCAGTAGTAAGGACTGGGAAGCTTTCTTT
CDR3 protein: CASSKDWEAFF

J gene: TRBJ2-1
D gene: TRBD2
V gene: TRBV3-1
clone size: many
CDR3 length: 16
CDR3 DNA: TGTGCCAGCAGCCTACGACAGCGGGAGACCCTCAATGAGCAGTTCTTC
CDR3 protein: CASSLRQRETLNEQFF

J gene: TRBJ2-7
D gene: TRBD1
V gene: TRBV27
clone size: once
CDR3 length: 13
CDR3 DNA: TGTGCCAGCAGACCGGGACAGGGGATGGAGCAGTACTTC
CDR3 protein: CASRPGQGMEQYF

J gene: TRBJ2-2
D gene: .
V gene: TRBV6-6
clone size: few
CDR3 length: 17
CDR3 DNA: TGTGCCAGCAGTTACCCATTCAGGGTAGGGGACACCGGGGAGCTGTTTTTT
CDR3 protein: CASSYPFRVGDTGELFF

J gene: TRBJ1-5
D gene: .
V gene: TRBV12-3/TRBV12-4
clone size: many
CDR3 length: 13
CDR3 DNA: TGTGCCAGCAAATTAACAGGGACTCAGCCCCAGCATTTT
CDR3 protein: CASKLTGTQPQHF

J gene: TRBJ1-5
D gene: TRBD1
V gene: TRBV6-2/TRBV6-3
clone size: many
CDR3 length: 15
CDR3 DNA: TGTGCCAGTGCGGAATTCGACAGGGGGAATCAGCCCCAGCATTTT
CDR3 protein: CASAEFDRGNQPQHF

J gene: TRBJ2-2
D gene: .
V gene: TRBV11-2
clone size: .
CDR3 length: 16
CDR3 DNA: TGTGCCAGCAGCTTATACGGGATCTGGTTAACCGGGGAGCTGTTTTTT
CDR3 protein: CASSLYGIWLTGELFF

J gene: TRBJ1-2
D gene: TRBD1
V gene: TRBV6-5
clone size: .
CDR3 length: 17
CDR3 DNA: TGTGCCAACACTCTCTGGGGACAGGCGCCGATGGGCTATGGCTACAGCTTC
CDR3 protein: CANTLWGQAPMGYGYSF

J gene: TRBJ2-7
D gene: .
V gene: TRBV6-1
clone size: .
CDR3 length: 12
CDR3 DNA: TGTGCCAGGGGGGCCACTTCCTACGAGCAGTACTTC
CDR3 protein: CARGATSYEQYF

J gene: TRBJ2-7
D gene: .
V gene: TRBV20-1
clone size: many
CDR3 length: 14
CDR3 DNA: TGCAGTGCTTTGGAGGGGGCGAGGGCCTACGAGCAGTACTTC
CDR3 protein: CSALEGARAYEQYF

J gene: TRBJ2-1
D gene: TRBD1
V gene: TRBV29-1
clone size: many
CDR3 length: 15
CDR3 DNA: TGCAGCGTTGAAGATCGAGGGACAGGACTTAATGAGCAGTTCTTC
CDR3 protein: CSVEDRGTGLNEQFF

J gene: TRBJ2-1
D gene: TRBD2
V gene: TRBV6-6
clone size: .
CDR3 length: 15
CDR3 DNA: TGTGCCAGCAGTTACTCCGGGACTAGCGTGAATGAGCAGTTCTTC
CDR3 protein: CASSYSGTSVNEQFF

J gene: TRBJ2-3
D gene: TRBD1
V gene: TRBV9
clone size: .
CDR3 length: 14
CDR3 DNA: TGTGCCAGCAGCACTCGGACAGGGACAGATACGCAGTATTTT
CDR3 protein: CASSTRTGTDTQYF

J gene: TRBJ2-7
D gene: TRBD1
V gene: TRBV19
clone size: .
CDR3 length: 16
CDR3 DNA: TGTGGCAGTAGTATCGACCGACCGGGACAGGGACACGAGCAGTACTTC
CDR3 protein: CGSSIDRPGQGHEQYF

J gene: TRBJ2-3
D gene: .
V gene: TRBV6-1
clone size: .
CDR3 length: 12
CDR3 DNA: TGTGCCAGCAGCCTGAGGGGAGGTACGCAGTATTTT
CDR3 protein: CASSLRGGTQYF

J gene: TRBJ1-1
D gene: TRBD1
V gene: TRBV4-1
clone size: many
CDR3 length: 15
CDR3 DNA: TGCGCCAGCAGCCAAGGAGACAGGGTAAACACTGAAGCTTTCTTT
CDR3 protein: CASSQGDRVNTEAFF

J gene: TRBJ2-7
D gene: .
V gene: TRBV11-2
clone size: .
CDR3 length: 15
CDR3 DNA: TGTGCCAGCAGCCTCGGGCCGGGACAAATTTACGAGCAGTACTTC
CDR3 protein: CASSLGPGQIYEQYF

J gene: TRBJ2-3
D gene: TRBD2
V gene: TRBV27
clone size: .
CDR3 length: 14
CDR3 DNA: TGTGCCAGCAGTTACGGACTAGGATGCTACGAGCAGTATTTT
CDR3 protein: CASSYGLGCYEQYF

J gene: TRBJ2-3
D gene: .
V gene: TRBV6-2/TRBV6-3
clone size: many
CDR3 length: 12
CDR3 DNA: TGTGCCAGCAGTTACCCCTCCGATACGCAGTATTTT
CDR3 protein: CASSYPSDTQYF

J gene: TRBJ1-2
D gene: .
V gene: TRBV7-2
clone size: many
CDR3 length: 13
CDR3 DNA: TGTGCCAGCAGCTTAGGGGAGGGCTATGGCTACACCTTC
CDR3 protein: CASSLGEGYGYTF

J gene: TRBJ1-2
D gene: .
V gene: TRBV5-1
clone size: .
CDR3 length: 13
CDR3 DNA: TGCGCCAGCCACGGGCAGATGGAGTATGGCTACACCTTC
CDR3 protein: CASHGQMEYGYTF

J gene: TRBJ2-1
D gene: TRBD2
V gene: TRBV4-3
clone size: many
CDR3 length: 15
CDR3 DNA: TGCGCCAGCAGCCAAGGACTAGCGGGGCGCAATGAGCAGTTCTTC
CDR3 protein: CASSQGLAGRNEQFF

J gene: TRBJ2-7
D gene: TRBD2
V gene: TRBV29-1
clone size: few
CDR3 length: 14
CDR3 DNA: TGCAGCGTTGAAGTACGCGGGAGGGCCAAAGAGCAGTACTTC
CDR3 protein: CSVEVRGRAKEQYF

J gene: TRBJ1-3
D gene: .
V gene: TRBV12-3/TRBV12-4
clone size: few
CDR3 length: 14
CDR3 DNA: TGTGCCAGCAGCCACCTGCGGCCTGGAAACACCATATATTTT
CDR3 protein: CASSHLRPGNTIYF

J gene: TRBJ2-7
D gene: TRBD1
V gene: TRBV29-1
clone size: .
CDR3 length: 14
CDR3 DNA: TGCAGCGTCCAACTGCTACAGGGGTCCTACGAGCAGTACTTC
CDR3 protein: CSVQLLQGSYEQYF

J gene: TRBJ2-7
D gene: .
V gene: TRBV6-1
clone size: many
CDR3 length: 14
CDR3 DNA: TGTGCCAGCAGTGACGCCGGACACCCCTACGAGCAGTACTTC
CDR3 protein: CASSDAGHPYEQYF

J gene: TRBJ1-1
D gene: .
V gene: TRBV25-1
clone size: many
CDR3 length: 14
CDR3 DNA: TGTGCCAGCAGTGGGGGGGATATAAACACTGAAGCTTTCTTT
CDR3 protein: CASSGGDINTEAFF

J gene: TRBJ1-5
D gene: .
V gene: TRBV6-4
clone size: many
CDR3 length: 14
CDR3 DNA: TGTGCCAGCAGAGGACAGTTGAGCAATCAGCCCCAGCATTTT
CDR3 protein: CASRGQLSNQPQHF

J gene: TRBJ1-1
D gene: .
V gene: TRBV12-3/TRBV12-4
clone size: .
CDR3 length: 13
CDR3 DNA: TGTGCCAGCAGTTTATCAGGGGTCACTGAAGCTTTCTTT
CDR3 protein: CASSLSGVTEAFF

J gene: TRBJ2-1
D gene: TRBD1
V gene: TRBV12-3/TRBV12-4
clone size: .
CDR3 length: 13
CDR3 DNA: TGTGCCAGCAGACGGACAGGGGGCATTGAGCAGTTCTTC
CDR3 protein: CASRRTGGIEQFF

J gene: TRBJ2-1
D gene: .
V gene: TRBV20-1
clone size: .
CDR3 length: 15
CDR3 DNA: TGCAGTGCTAGAGGTTCAGGGCCCCCCTACAATGAGCAGTTCTTC
CDR3 protein: CSARGSGPPYNEQFF